This TCR beta chain was captured by sequencing in a study of T cell responses to AZD1222 COVID-19 vaccine. Turning to the study itself: Second-dose intervals of approximately 4 or approximately 12 weeks were pooled.

The CDR3 is made up of 14 amino acids. Germline CDR1 reads MGHDK; CDR2 reads SYGVNS. V dropped 1 base and J dropped 6 bases, with 12 bases sitting between them. The assay was immunoSEQ multiplex PCR, and TCRdb's table has in-frame clones only and misses some. Of about 94,000 clones listed, roughly 88% are singletons. As to this clone: The antigen remains unidentified.

Study-level points and caveats: Breadth and depth of Spike-specific TCRs rose after two AZD1222 doses. Donors in the cohort were predominantly white British and more often female, and clonal diversity was possibly underestimated. Regions 160-218 and 743-854 held dominance among vaccine-associated CD4 TCRs, which spanned spike.

The rearrangement uses TRBV25-1 and TRBJ1-2; D gene uncertain. The starting material was peripheral blood, obtained on day 0 of AZD1222 vaccination. This receptor was taken from an adult in good health. Written as DNA, the CDR3 is TGTGCCAGCAGTGAATCCAGCACGACGAATGGCTACACCTTC. This sequence encodes CASSESSTTNGYTF.